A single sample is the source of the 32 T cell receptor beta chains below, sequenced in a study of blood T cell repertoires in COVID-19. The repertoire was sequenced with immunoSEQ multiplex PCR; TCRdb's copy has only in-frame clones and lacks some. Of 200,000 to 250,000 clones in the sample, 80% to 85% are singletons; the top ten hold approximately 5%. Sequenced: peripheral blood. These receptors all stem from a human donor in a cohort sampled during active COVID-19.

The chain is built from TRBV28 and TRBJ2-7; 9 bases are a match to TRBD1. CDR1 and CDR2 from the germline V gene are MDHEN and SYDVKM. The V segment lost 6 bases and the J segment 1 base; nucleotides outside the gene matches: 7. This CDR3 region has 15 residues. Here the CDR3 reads CASRGTGTFSYEQYF. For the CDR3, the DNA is TGTGCCAGCAGGGGGACAGGGACCTTTTCCTACGAGCAGTACTTC. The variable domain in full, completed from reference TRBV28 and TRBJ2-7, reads DVKVTQSSRYLVKRTGEKVFLECVQDMDHENMFWYRQDPGLGLRLIYFSYDVKMKEKGDIPEGYSVSREKKERFSLILESASTNQTSMYLCASRGTGTFSYEQYFGPGTRLTVT.

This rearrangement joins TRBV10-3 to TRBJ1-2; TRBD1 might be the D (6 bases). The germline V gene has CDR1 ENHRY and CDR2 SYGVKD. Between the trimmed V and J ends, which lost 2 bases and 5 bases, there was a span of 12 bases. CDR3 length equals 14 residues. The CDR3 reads CAISEKDRQYGYTF. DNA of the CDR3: TGTGCCATCAGTGAGAAGGACAGACAGTATGGCTACACCTTC.

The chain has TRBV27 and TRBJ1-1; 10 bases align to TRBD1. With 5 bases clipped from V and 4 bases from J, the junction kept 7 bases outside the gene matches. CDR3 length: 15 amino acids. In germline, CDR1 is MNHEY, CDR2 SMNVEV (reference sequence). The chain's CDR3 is CASSPGQGGITEAFF. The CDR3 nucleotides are TGTGCCAGCAGTCCAGGACAGGGGGGAATCACTGAAGCTTTCTTT.

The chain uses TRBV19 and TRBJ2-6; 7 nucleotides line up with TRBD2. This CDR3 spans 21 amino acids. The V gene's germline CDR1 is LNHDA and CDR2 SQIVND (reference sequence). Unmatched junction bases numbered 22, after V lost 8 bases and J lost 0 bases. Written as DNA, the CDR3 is TGTGCCAGTCAGCCGGAAGAGGGAGGGTATCTAAAGAGCTCTGGGGCCAACGTCCTGACTTTC. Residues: CASQPEEGGYLKSSGANVLTF.

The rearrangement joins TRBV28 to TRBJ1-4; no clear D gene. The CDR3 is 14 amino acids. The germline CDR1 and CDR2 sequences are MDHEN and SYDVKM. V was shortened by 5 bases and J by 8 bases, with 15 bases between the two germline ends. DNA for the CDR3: TGTGCCAGCAGTCCGGGAGGGCGGGGAGAAAAACTGTTTTTT. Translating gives CASSPGGRGEKLFF.

For the CDR3, the DNA is TGTGCCAGCAGTTATCCGACAGGGAGTATGAACACTGAAGCTTTCTTT. It encodes CASSYPTGSMNTEAFF. This chain joins TRBV6-2 or TRBV6-3 and TRBJ1-1; 7 bases map to TRBD1. CDR1 and CDR2 (germline): MNHEY, SVGEGT. Trimming took 3 bases from V and 0 from J; bases not matched to a gene: 7. The CDR3 length is 16 residues.

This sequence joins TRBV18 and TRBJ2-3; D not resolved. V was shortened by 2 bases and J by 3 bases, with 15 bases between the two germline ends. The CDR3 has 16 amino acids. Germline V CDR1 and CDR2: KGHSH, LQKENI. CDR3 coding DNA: TGTGCCAGCTCACCAAGTATGAGAGGTTTAACAGATACGCAGTATTTT. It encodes CASSPSMRGLTDTQYF.

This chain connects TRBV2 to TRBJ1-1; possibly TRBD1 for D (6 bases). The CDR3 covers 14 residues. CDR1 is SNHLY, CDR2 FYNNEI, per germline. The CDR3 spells CADHRTAFNTEAFF. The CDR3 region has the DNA TGTGCTGATCACAGGACAGCCTTTAACACTGAAGCTTTCTTT.

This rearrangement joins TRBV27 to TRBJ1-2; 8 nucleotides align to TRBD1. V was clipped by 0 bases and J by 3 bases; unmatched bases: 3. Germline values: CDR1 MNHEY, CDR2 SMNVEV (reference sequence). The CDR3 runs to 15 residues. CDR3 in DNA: TGTGCCAGCAGTTTATCGACCAGGGGGCACTATGGCTACACCTTC. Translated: CASSLSTRGHYGYTF.

CDR3: CASSKTSGTPKVTGELFF. CDR3 DNA: TGTGCCAGTAGTAAGACTAGCGGGACCCCAAAGGTCACCGGGGAGCTGTTTTTT. This sequence joins TRBV19 and TRBJ2-2, with 11 bases identical to TRBD2. Germline V gives CDR1 LNHDA, CDR2 SQIVND (reference sequence). The V gene end was trimmed by 4 bases and the J gene end by 4 bases; junction bases not matched to a gene: 11. This CDR3 has 18 residues.

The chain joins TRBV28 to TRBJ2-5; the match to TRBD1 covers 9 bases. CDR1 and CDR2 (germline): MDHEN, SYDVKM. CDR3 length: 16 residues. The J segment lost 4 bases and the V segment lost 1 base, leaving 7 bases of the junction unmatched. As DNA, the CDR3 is TGTGCCAGCAGTTTATTTGGGACAGGGAGAGGAGAGACCCAGTACTTC. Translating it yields CASSLFGTGRGETQYF.

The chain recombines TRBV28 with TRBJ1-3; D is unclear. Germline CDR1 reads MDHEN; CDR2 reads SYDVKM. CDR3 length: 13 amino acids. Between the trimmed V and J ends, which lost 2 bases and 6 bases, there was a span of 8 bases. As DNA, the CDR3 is TGTGCCAGCAGTTTAGGCAGGCTAAACACCATATATTTT. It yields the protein CASSLGRLNTIYF. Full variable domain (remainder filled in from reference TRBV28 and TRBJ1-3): DVKVTQSSRYLVKRTGEKVFLECVQDMDHENMFWYRQDPGLGLRLIYFSYDVKMKEKGDIPEGYSVSREKKERFSLILESASTNQTSMYLCASSLGRLNTIYFGEGSWLTVV.

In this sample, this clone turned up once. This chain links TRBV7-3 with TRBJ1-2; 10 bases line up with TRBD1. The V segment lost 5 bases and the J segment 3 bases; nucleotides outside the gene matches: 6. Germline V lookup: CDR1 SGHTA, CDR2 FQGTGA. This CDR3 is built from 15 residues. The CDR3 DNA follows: TGTGCCAGCAGCCCCAGACAGGGGGCATACTATGGCTACACCTTC. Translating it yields CASSPRQGAYYGYTF.

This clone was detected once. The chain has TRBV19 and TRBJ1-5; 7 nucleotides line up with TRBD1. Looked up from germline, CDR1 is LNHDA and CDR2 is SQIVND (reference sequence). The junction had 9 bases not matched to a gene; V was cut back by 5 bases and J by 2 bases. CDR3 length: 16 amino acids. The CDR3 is CASSEAGGRRNQPQHF. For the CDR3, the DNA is TGTGCCAGTAGTGAGGCAGGGGGTCGGCGCAATCAGCCCCAGCATTTT.

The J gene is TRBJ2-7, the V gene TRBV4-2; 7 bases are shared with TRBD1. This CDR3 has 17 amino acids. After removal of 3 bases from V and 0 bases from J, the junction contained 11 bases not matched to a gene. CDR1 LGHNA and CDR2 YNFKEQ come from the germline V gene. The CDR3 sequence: CASSQIYPGQSSYEQYF. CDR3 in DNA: TGTGCCAGCAGCCAGATATACCCGGGACAGAGCTCCTACGAGCAGTACTTC.

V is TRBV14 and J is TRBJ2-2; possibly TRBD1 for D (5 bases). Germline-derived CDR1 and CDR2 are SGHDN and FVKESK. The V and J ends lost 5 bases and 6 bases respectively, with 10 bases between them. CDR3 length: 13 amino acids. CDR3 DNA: TGTGCCAGCAGCTCAGGGTTACCCGGGGAGCTGTTTTTT. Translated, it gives CASSSGLPGELFF.

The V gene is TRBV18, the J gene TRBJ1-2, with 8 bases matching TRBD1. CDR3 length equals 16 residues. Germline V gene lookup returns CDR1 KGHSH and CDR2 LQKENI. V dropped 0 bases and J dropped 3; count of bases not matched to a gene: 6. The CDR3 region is CASSPPPGGSYYGYTF. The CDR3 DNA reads TGTGCCAGCTCACCACCGCCAGGGGGCTCATACTATGGCTACACCTTC.

The CDR3 protein is CASSLRMDSTYEQYF. CDR3 bases: TGTGCCAGCAGCCTTCGGATGGACAGCACCTACGAGCAGTACTTC. V gene TRBV3-1 (or the pseudogene TRBV3-2) combines with J gene TRBJ2-7; D is perhaps TRBD1 (6 bases). Germline V gives CDR1 LGHDT, CDR2 YNNKEL (reference sequence). Trimming stripped 4 bases from V and 2 bases from J, with 15 bases between. The CDR3 extends over 15 amino acids.

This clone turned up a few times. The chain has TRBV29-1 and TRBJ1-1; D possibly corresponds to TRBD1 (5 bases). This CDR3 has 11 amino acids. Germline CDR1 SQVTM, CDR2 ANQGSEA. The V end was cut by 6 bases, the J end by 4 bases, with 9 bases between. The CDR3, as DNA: TGCAGCGTCGTAAGGGGCACTGAAGCTTTCTTT. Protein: CSVVRGTEAFF.

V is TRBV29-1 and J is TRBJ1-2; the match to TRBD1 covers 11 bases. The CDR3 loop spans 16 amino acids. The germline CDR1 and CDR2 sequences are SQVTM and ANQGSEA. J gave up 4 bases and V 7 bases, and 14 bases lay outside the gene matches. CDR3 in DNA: TGCAGCGCAGAAGTCGGACAGGGGGCTGTTAGCTATGGCTACACCTTC. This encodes CSAEVGQGAVSYGYTF.

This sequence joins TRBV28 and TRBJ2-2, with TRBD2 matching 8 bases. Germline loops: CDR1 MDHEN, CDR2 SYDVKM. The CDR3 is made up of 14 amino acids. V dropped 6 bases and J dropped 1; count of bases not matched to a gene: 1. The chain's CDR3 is CASSLAGNTGELFF. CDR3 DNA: TGTGCCAGCAGCCTAGCGGGGAACACCGGGGAGCTGTTTTTT.

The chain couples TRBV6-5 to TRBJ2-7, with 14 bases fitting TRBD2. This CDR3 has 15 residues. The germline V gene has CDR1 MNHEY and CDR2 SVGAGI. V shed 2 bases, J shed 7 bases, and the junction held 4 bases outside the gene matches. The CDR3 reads CASSYGTSGSREQYF. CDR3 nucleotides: TGTGCCAGCAGTTACGGGACTAGCGGGAGTCGGGAGCAGTACTTC.

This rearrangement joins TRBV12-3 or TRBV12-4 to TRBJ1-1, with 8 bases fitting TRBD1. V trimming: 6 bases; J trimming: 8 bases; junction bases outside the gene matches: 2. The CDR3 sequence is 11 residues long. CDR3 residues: CASSRQGEAFF. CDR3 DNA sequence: TGTGCCAGCAGCAGACAGGGGGAAGCTTTCTTT.

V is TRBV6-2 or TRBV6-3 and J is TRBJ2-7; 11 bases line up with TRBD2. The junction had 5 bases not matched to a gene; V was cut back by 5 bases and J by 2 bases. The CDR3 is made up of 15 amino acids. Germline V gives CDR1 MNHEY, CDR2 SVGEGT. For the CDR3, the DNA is TGTGCCAGCAGTGCCCCGGGACTAGCGGCCTACGAGCAGTACTTC. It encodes CASSAPGLAAYEQYF.

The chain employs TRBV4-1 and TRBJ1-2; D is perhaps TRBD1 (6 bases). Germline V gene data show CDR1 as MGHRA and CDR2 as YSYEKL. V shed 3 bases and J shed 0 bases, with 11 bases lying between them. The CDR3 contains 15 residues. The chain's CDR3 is CASSQWGGPNYGYTF. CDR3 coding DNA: TGCGCCAGCAGCCAGTGGGGGGGCCCTAACTATGGCTACACCTTC.

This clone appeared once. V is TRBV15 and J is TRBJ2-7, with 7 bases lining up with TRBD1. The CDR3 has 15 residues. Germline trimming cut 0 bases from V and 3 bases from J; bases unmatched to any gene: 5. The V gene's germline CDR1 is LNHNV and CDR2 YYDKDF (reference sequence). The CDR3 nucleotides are TGTGCCACCAGCAGAGATTTACAGGGGAACTACGAGCAGTACTTC. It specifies CATSRDLQGNYEQYF.

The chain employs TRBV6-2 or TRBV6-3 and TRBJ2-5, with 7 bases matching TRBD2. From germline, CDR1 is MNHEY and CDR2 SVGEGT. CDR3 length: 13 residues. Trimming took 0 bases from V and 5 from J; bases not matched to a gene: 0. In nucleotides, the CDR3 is TGTGCCAGCAGTTACTCGCGGGGGGAGACCCAGTACTTC. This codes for CASSYSRGETQYF.

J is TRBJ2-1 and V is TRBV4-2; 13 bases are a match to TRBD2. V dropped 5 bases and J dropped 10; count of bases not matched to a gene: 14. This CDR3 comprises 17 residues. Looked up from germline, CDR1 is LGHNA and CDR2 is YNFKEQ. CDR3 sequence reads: CASSKTTSGRVVGEQFF. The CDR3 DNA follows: TGTGCCAGCAGCAAAACAACTAGCGGGAGGGTTGTGGGCGAGCAGTTCTTC.

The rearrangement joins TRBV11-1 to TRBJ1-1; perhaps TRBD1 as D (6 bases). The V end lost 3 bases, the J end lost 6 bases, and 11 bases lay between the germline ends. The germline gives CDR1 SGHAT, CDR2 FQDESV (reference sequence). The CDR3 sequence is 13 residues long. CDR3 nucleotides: TGTGCCAGCAGCTTTGCCGGGACACCTGAAGCTTTCTTT. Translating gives CASSFAGTPEAFF.

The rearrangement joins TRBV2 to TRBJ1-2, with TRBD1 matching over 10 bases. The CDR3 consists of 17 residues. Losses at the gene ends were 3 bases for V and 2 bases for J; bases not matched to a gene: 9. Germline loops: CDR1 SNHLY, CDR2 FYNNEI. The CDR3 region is CASSEPPGQGYNYGYTF. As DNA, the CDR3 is TGTGCCAGCAGTGAGCCACCGGGACAGGGGTACAACTATGGCTACACCTTC.

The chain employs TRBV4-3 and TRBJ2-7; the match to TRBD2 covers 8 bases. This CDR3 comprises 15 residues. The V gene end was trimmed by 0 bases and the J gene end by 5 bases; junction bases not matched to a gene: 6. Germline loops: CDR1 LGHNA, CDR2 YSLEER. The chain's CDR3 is CASSQDPGLEDEQYF. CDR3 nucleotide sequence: TGCGCCAGCAGCCAAGATCCGGGACTAGAAGACGAGCAGTACTTC.

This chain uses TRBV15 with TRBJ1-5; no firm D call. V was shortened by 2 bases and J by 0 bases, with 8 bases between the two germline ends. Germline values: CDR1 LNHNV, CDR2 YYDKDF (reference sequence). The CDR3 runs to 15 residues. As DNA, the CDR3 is TGTGCCACCAGCAGACAATCGAGTAGCAATCAGCCCCAGCATTTT. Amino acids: CATSRQSSSNQPQHF. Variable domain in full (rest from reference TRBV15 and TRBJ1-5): DAMVIQNPRYQVTQFGKPVTLSCSQTLNHNVMYWYQQKSSQAPKLLFHYYDKDFNNEADTPDNFQSRRPNTSFCFLDIRSPGLGDTAMYLCATSRQSSSNQPQHFGDGTRLSIL.